This T cell receptor (beta chain) was retrieved from a study of blood T cells in healthy people across ages. Overall study: Every two T cells gave about one barcoded beta molecule via template switching. The study's findings and limits: Fewer expanded clones and more diversity marked long-lived versus aged donors.

Notes on this clonotype: Its antigen is undetermined. A read error may account for a junction end that differs from germline.

The CDR3 sequence is 13 residues long. The germline V gene encodes CDR1 SGHRS and CDR2 YFSETQ. Next came a second PCR, run for roughly 6 to 11 cycles, which used a sample-barcoded 5' primer along with a J-beta primer mix. TCRdb processed the 5' RACE reads anew with MiXCR; each CDR3 protein has one entry. This sample yields 1.6 million or so distinct CDR3 sequences, of which roughly 32% are seen a single time; approximately 11% belongs to the top ten. The material sequenced was blood. The receptor comes from a woman aged 25 to 39 in good health. V usage is TRBV5-1 and J usage is TRBJ2-3; the D gene is possibly TRBD2 (6 bases). The DNA for the CDR3 is TGTGCCAGCAGCTTAATGGCCGGGGGTACGCAGTATTTT. Protein sequence: CASSLMAGGTQYF.